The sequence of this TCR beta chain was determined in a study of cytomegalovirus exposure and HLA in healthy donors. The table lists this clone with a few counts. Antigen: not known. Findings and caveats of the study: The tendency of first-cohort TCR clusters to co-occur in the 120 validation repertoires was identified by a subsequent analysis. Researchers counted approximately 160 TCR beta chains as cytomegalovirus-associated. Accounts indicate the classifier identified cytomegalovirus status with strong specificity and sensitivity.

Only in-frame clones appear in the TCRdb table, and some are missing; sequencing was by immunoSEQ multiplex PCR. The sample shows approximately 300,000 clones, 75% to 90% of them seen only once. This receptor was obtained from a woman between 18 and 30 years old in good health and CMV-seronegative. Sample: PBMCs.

CDR3 loop: CASSYRGNTEAFF. In DNA, the CDR3 is TGTGCCAGCAGTTATAGGGGGAACACTGAAGCTTTCTTT. V usage is TRBV6-5 and J usage is TRBJ1-1; tentative D call: TRBD1 (5 bases). Germline-derived CDR1 and CDR2 are MNHEY and SVGAGI. The length of the CDR3 is 13 residues. The ends were cut back, 3 bases at V and 1 base at J, with 6 bases in the middle.